Listed below are T cell receptor beta chains from one sample, sequenced in a study of cytomegalovirus exposure and HLA in healthy donors. TCRdb's table, derived via immunoSEQ multiplex PCR, lists solely in-frame clones and lacks some. Here the sample spans about 130,000 clones, around 77% being singletons. The sample was PBMCs. The origin of the receptors is a man aged 25 to 40 in good health and CMV-seronegative. CDR3s include the opening cysteine and the closing phenylalanine or tryptophan. A D gene is named only where the DNA matches it firmly. Some rows have no size entry. The others give once, few or many, or a class for an expanded clone.

>once|TRBV5-4|17|NA|TRBJ2-1
CASSFRASASMNNEQFF
TGTGCCAGCAGCTTCAGAGCTAGCGCCAGTATGAACAATGAGCAGTTCTTC
>NA|TRBV9|14|NA|TRBJ2-7
CASSVVPGSYEQYF
TGTGCCAGCAGCGTAGTTCCGGGCTCCTACGAGCAGTACTTC
>NA|TRBV5-1|14|NA|TRBJ1-1
CASSDLGGNTEAFF
TGCGCCAGCAGCGACTTGGGGGGGAACACTGAAGCTTTCTTT
>few|TRBV7-6|18|TRBD2|TRBJ2-1
CASSLGTSGGQLGFEQFF
TGTGCCAGCAGCTTGGGGACTAGCGGGGGGCAGCTTGGTTTCGAGCAGTTCTTC
>NA|TRBV30|13|TRBD1|TRBJ1-1
CAWSYTGGTEAFF
TGTGCCTGGAGTTACACAGGGGGCACTGAAGCTTTCTTT
>NA|TRBV7-3|14|NA|TRBJ2-5
CASSTTDLDVTQYF
TGTGCCAGCAGCACGACAGACTTGGACGTGACCCAGTACTTC
>NA|TRBV4-1|15|NA|TRBJ2-1
CASSQGQFSYNEQFF
TGCGCCAGCAGCCAAGGACAGTTCTCCTACAATGAGCAGTTCTTC
>NA|TRBV18|15|TRBD1|TRBJ2-7
CASSTQGTGFGEQYF
TGTGCCAGCTCTACCCAGGGGACAGGGTTTGGCGAGCAGTACTTC
>NA|TRBV11-2|17|TRBD2|TRBJ2-5
CASSTLPGLAGQETQYF
TGTGCCAGCAGCACCCTTCCGGGGCTAGCGGGACAAGAGACCCAGTACTTC
>NA|TRBV5-1|17|TRBD2|TRBJ2-7
CASSTLPLAGGTYEQYF
TGCGCCAGCAGCACACTACCTCTAGCGGGGGGAACCTACGAGCAGTACTTC
>NA|TRBV28|15|NA|TRBJ1-2
CASSRPSRSNYGYTF
TGTGCCAGCAGTCGCCCTTCGCGGTCAAACTATGGCTACACCTTC
>NA|TRBV28|16|NA|TRBJ2-5
CASSLAFSGFWETQYF
TGTGCCAGCAGTTTGGCTTTTTCGGGGTTTTGGGAGACCCAGTACTTC
>NA|TRBV11-2|17|TRBD2|TRBJ2-1
CASSLLSSGRATNEQFF
TGTGCCAGCAGCTTGCTGTCTAGCGGGAGGGCCACGAATGAGCAGTTCTTC